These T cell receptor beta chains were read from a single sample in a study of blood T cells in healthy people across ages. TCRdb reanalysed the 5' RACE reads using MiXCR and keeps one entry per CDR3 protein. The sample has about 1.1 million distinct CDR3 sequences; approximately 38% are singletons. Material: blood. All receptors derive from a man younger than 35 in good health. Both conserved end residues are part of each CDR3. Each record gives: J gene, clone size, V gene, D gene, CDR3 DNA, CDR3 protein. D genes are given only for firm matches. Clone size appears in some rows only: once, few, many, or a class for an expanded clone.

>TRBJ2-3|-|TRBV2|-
TGTGCCAGCAGTTCCCCGGGGGACGCCACAGATACGCAGTATTTT
CASSSPGDATDTQYF
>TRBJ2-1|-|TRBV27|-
TGTGCCTGCAGTTTATCGTCCGGGAGCTCCTACAATGAGCAGTTCTTC
CACSLSSGSSYNEQFF
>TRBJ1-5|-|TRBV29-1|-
TGCAGCGGCCTGGATAGGGAGGGCAATCAGCCCCAGCATTTT
CSGLDREGNQPQHF
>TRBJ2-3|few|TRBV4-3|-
TGCGCCAGCAGCCAAGATCGGCAAGATACGCAGTATTTT
CASSQDRQDTQYF
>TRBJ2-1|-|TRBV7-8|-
TGTGCCAGCAGACCAGACAGATACTACAATGAGCAGTTCTTC
CASRPDRYYNEQFF
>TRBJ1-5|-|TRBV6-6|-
TGTGCCAGCAGTTACGGACACTATCAGCCCCAGCATTTT
CASSYGHYQPQHF
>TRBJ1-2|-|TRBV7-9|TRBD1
TGTGCCAGCAGCCTGGGACAGGGGACCCTTTATGGCTACACCTTC
CASSLGQGTLYGYTF
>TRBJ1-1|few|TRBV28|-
TGTGCCAGCAGTACCCCCCGACGGACTGAAGCTTTCTTT
CASSTPRRTEAFF
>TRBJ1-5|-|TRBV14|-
TGTGCCAGCAGTAGGGTTAGCGGCAATCAGCCCCAGCATTTT
CASSRVSGNQPQHF
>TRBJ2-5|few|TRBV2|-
TGTGCCAGCAGTCCAGACACCCAAGAGACCCAGTACTTC
CASSPDTQETQYF
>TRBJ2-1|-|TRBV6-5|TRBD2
TGTGCCAGCAGCCCGACTAGCGGGGGAACCAATGAGCAGTTCTTC
CASSPTSGGTNEQFF
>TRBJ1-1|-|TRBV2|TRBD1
TGTGCCAGCAGCTCCGGGACAGGGGGCCAGAACACTGAAGCTTTCTTT
CASSSGTGGQNTEAFF
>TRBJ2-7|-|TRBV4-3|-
TGCGCCAGCAGCCAAGTAATCGGCGCTTCCTACGAGCAGTACTTC
CASSQVIGASYEQYF
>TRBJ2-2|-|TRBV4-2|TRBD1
TGTGCCAGCAGCCAAGATACAACAGGGGGGAACACCGGGGAGCTGTTTTTT
CASSQDTTGGNTGELFF
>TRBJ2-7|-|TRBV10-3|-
TGTGCCATCAGCCCGAAGGGCGACGAGCAGTACTTC
CAISPKGDEQYF
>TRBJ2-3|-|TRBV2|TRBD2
TGTGCCAGCAGTGAATATACTAGCGGCACAGATACGCAGTATTTT
CASSEYTSGTDTQYF
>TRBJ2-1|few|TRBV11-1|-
TGTGCCAGCAGGGTCGGAACTGAGCAGTTCTTC
CASRVGTEQFF
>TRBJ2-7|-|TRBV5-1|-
TGCGCCAGCAGCTTGGGCTCGGACCAATACGAGCAGTACTTC
CASSLGSDQYEQYF
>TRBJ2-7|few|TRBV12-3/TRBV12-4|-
TGTGCCAGCAGTTTAGTGGCAGGGAACGAGCAGTACTTC
CASSLVAGNEQYF
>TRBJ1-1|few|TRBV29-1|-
TGCAGCGCCGGACACGGGAACACTGAAGCTTTCTTT
CSAGHGNTEAFF